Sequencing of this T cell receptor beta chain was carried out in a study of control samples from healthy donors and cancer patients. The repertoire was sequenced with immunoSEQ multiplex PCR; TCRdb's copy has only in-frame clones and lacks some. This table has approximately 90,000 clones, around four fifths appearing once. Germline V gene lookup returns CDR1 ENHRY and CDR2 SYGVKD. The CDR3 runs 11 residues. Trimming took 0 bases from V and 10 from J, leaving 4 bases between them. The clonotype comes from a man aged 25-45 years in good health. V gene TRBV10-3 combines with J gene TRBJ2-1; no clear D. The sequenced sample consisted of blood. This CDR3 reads CAISESEEQFF. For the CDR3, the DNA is TGTGCCATCAGTGAGTCTGAAGAGCAGTTCTTC.